This TCR beta chain was retrieved from a study of T cell repertoires in cytomegalovirus infection. Study context: TCR beta signatures that were public indicated CMV infection and matching HLA type.

Each CDR3 protein is one row after TCRdb ran MiXCR on the reads. Of fewer than 200,000 distinct CDR3 sequences detected, approximately 15% appear once; the ten largest clones hold more than 20%. The V gene lost 0 bases and the J gene lost 1 base, with 22 bases spanning the gap. Per the germline V gene, CDR1 is SGHRS and CDR2 is YFSETQ. CDR3 length equals 19 residues. The specimen was PBMCs. This receptor was identified in a human donor in good health (CMV status not recorded). Some clones in this sample may be carry-over from other donors' samples. The chain combines TRBV5-1 with TRBJ1-1; D call uncertain. The CDR3 spells CASSLAGAGEVVWNTEAFF. Here the CDR3 DNA reads TGCGCCAGCAGCTTGGCCGGAGCAGGAGAGGTGGTTTGGAACACTGAAGCTTTCTTT.